The rows below give T cell receptor beta chains drawn from one sample of a study of cytomegalovirus exposure and HLA in healthy donors. Clones were sequenced by immunoSEQ multiplex PCR, and TCRdb holds only the in-frame ones, with some missing. Of about 160,000 clones in the sample, under 80% were seen once. The sequencing sample was made of PBMCs. The receptors were sampled from a woman aged 25 to 45 in good health and CMV-seronegative. Each CDR3 is given with its conserved first and last residue. Some rows mark clone size as missing; the rest say once, few, many or name a class of expanded clone.

cdr3_length	v_call	clone_size	j_call	cdr3_aa
14	TRBV5-4	.	.	CASSLPGTSYEQYF
14	TRBV7-9	.	TRBJ2-5	CASSFTSGGPLRYF
17	TRBV18	.	TRBJ1-1	CASSPGRVQSWNTEAFF
14	TRBV5-5	.	TRBJ2-7	CASSLRDRAYEQYF
13	TRBV5-1	.	TRBJ2-3	CASSLGEWDTQYF
14	TRBV11-3	.	TRBJ2-2	CASSSTINTGELFF
13	TRBV5-1	.	TRBJ1-2	CASSLRGDYGYTF
14	TRBV7-2	.	TRBJ2-5	CASSRGGGQETQYF
13	TRBV21-1	.	TRBJ1-5	CASSKEEDQPQHF
12	TRBV29-1	.	TRBJ1-1	CSVVTGGTEAFF
15	TRBV7-7	.	TRBJ2-1	CASSSRQGPRNEQFF
19	TRBV4-2	few	TRBJ2-5	CASSHKPALAGGLQETQYF
16	TRBV10-3	.	TRBJ2-4	CAISEFADRTFNIQYF
15	TRBV2	.	TRBJ2-1	CASRAAGSSYNEQFF
12	TRBV5-4	.	TRBJ1-1	CASSLSGGEAFF
15	TRBV14	.	TRBJ2-3	CASSRSSGGADTQYF
14	TRBV7-9	once	TRBJ1-4	CASSFDRSYEKLFF
15	TRBV2	.	TRBJ2-3	CASKTHGTATDTQYF
14	TRBV2	.	TRBJ2-7	CASSRQGPAYEQYF
14	TRBV30	once	TRBJ1-3	CAWSTGSSGNTIYF
16	TRBV18	few	TRBJ2-1	CASSPTGGLVYNEQFF
13	TRBV5-1	.	TRBJ2-4	CASSLARGNIQYF
14	TRBV5-4	.	TRBJ1-6	CASSSLGSNSPLHF
13	TRBV6-1	once	TRBJ1-5	CASSHPANQPQHF
17	TRBV30	.	TRBJ2-3	CAWSGSGTSGGFGTQYF
15	TRBV10-3	.	TRBJ2-7	CASSYSPQGGYEQYF
14	TRBV5-8	.	TRBJ1-5	CASSTGTGNQPQHF
14	TRBV6-5	.	TRBJ1-4	CASSTGSTNEKLFF
16	TRBV25-1	.	TRBJ2-1	CASRIGGGDSYNEQFF
13	TRBV5-4	.	TRBJ2-5	CASSLGQQETQYF
14	TRBV11-2	.	TRBJ1-4	CASRITGGVEKLFF
18	TRBV18	once	TRBJ2-1	CASSPPRSRDSSYNEQFF
15	TRBV7-2	.	TRBJ2-7	CASSPRLAGGREQYF
13	TRBV2	.	TRBJ2-7	CASSGTGGGEQYF
15	TRBV28	.	TRBJ1-2	CASSSTGGPHYGYTF
16	TRBV19	.	TRBJ1-2	CASSISGTGSVYGYTF
16	TRBV30	few	TRBJ2-3	CAWSVLWRAGTDTQYF
15	TRBV27	.	TRBJ2-1	CASSDLPGQVDEQFF
15	TRBV4-2	.	TRBJ2-7	CASSPSEQVSYEQYF
15	TRBV5-1	.	TRBJ1-1	CASSLWPGENTEAFF
13	TRBV11-2	few	TRBJ1-5	CASSHGTHQPQHF
14	TRBV5-4	.	TRBJ1-2	CASSLLQGSYGYTF
15	TRBV27	.	TRBJ2-7	CASSSLSLYSYEQYF
14	TRBV18	once	TRBJ1-5	CASSLGQGNQPQHF
15	TRBV27	once	TRBJ1-5	CASSPGQSSNQPQHF
14	TRBV27	.	TRBJ2-7	CASRKRDREYEQYF
15	TRBV10-3	.	TRBJ1-2	CAISESLGGLYGYTF
16	TRBV5-4	.	TRBJ2-5	CASSGEGGGLQETQYF
17	TRBV11-2	.	TRBJ2-2	CASSQATYVRNTGELFF
13	TRBV6-1	once	TRBJ1-2	CASNKDRGGGYTF
16	TRBV7-7	.	TRBJ2-1	CASSPSLIAGGRGQFF
15	TRBV7-9	.	TRBJ2-3	CASSLRGGEGDTQYF
12	TRBV19	.	TRBJ1-5	CASRGQNQPQHF
13	TRBV18	.	TRBJ1-1	CASSPPQNTEAFF
16	TRBV23-1	once	TRBJ2-1	CASNPAQGAPYNEQFF